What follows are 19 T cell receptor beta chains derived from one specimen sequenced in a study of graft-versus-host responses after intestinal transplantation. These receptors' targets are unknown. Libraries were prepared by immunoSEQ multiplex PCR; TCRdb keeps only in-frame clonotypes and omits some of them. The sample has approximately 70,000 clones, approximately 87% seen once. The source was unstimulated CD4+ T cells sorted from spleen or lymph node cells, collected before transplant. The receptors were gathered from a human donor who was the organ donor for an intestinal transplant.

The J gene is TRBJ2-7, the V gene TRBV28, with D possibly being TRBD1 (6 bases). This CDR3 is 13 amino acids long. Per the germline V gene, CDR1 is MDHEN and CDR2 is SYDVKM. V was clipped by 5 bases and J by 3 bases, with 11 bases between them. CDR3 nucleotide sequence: TGTGCCAGCAGTCTCAGGGGCCACTACGAGCAGTACGTC. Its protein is CASSLRGHYEQYV.

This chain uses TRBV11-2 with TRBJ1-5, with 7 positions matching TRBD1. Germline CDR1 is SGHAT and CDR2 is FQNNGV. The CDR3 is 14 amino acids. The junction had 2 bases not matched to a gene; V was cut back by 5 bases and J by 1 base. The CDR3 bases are TGTGCCAGCAGCCTACAGGGGAGCAATCAGCCCCAGCATTTT. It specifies CASSLQGSNQPQHF.

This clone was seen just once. The CDR3 DNA reads as TGTGCTAGTGGTTTCCAGGCCACTGAAGCTTTCTTT. As protein: CASGFQATEAFF. This rearrangement joins TRBV12-5 to TRBJ1-1; D call uncertain. Germline CDR1 is LGHNT and CDR2 is FRNRAP. There are 12 residues in the CDR3. Trimming cost V 3 bases and J 4 bases, with 6 bases left between them.

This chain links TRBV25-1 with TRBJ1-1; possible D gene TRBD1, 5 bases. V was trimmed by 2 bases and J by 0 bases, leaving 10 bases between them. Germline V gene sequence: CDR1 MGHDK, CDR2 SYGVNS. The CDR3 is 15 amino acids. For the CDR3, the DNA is TGTGCCAGCAGTGAACCAGGGCCCATGAACACTGAAGCTTTCTTT. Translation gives CASSEPGPMNTEAFF.

The CDR3: CASSVGTSGVYEQYV. CDR3 nucleotide sequence: TGTGCCAGCAGTGTTGGGACTAGCGGGGTCTACGAGCAGTACGTC. The J gene is TRBJ2-7, the V gene TRBV6-5; 13 bases map to TRBD2. CDR3 length equals 15 residues. Germline V CDR1 and CDR2: MNHEY, SVGAGI. V shed 5 bases, J shed 3 bases, and the junction held 4 bases outside the gene matches.

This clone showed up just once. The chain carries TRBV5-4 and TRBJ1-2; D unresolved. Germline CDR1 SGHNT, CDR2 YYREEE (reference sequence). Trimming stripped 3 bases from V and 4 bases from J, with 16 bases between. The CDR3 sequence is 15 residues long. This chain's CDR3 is CASSSQEMGSYGYTF. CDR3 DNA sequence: TGTGCCAGCAGCTCCCAGGAGATGGGGAGCTATGGCTACACCTTC.

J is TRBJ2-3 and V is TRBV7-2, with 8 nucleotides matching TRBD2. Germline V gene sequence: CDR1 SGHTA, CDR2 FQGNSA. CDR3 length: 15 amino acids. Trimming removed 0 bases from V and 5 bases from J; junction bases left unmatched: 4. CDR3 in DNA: TGTGCCAGCAGCTTAGCACGGGGGGGCCGAGATACGCAGTATTTT. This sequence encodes CASSLARGGRDTQYF.

CDR3 in DNA: TGTGCCAGCCGTTGGACAGGGACCTATGGCTACACCTTC. It encodes CASRWTGTYGYTF. The chain joins TRBV28 to TRBJ1-2; TRBD1 aligns across 8 bases. Germline CDR1 MDHEN, CDR2 SYDVKM. V lost 8 bases to trimming and J lost 4 bases; unmatched junction nucleotides: 6. The CDR3 is 13 residues long.

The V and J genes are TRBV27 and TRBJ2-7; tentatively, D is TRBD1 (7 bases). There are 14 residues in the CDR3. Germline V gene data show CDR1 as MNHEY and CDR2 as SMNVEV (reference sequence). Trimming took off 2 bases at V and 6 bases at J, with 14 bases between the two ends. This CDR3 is CASSLRAGGSEQYV. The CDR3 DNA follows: TGTGCCAGCAGTTTAAGGGCAGGGGGGAGCGAGCAGTACGTC.

In DNA, the CDR3 is TGTGCCAGCAGTGGGGAGCTCTCTGGAAACACCATATATTTT. It yields the protein CASSGELSGNTIYF. The chain employs TRBV6-1 and TRBJ1-3; no firm D call. Germline V gene lookup returns CDR1 MNHNS and CDR2 SASEGT. This CDR3 region has 14 residues. V dropped 4 bases and J dropped 0 bases, with 7 bases sitting between them.

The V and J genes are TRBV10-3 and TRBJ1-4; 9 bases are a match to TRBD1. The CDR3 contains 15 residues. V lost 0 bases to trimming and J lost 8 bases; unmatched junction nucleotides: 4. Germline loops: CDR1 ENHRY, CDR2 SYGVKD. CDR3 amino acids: CAISESLDRGEKLFF. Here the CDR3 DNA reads TGTGCCATCAGTGAGTCATTGGACAGGGGCGAAAAACTGTTTTTT.

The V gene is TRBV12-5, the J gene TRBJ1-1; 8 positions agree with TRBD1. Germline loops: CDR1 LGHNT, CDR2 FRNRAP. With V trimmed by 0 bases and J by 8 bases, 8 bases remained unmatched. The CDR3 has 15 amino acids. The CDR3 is CASGLVQAGGLEAFF. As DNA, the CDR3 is TGTGCTAGTGGTTTGGTACAAGCAGGGGGCTTGGAAGCTTTCTTT.

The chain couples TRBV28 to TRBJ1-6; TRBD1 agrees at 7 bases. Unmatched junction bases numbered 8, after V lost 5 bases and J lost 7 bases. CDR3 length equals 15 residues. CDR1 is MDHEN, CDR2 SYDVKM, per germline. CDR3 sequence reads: CASSRPSGGNSPLHF. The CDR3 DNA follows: TGTGCCAGCAGTCGTCCTTCAGGGGGGAATTCACCCCTCCACTTT.

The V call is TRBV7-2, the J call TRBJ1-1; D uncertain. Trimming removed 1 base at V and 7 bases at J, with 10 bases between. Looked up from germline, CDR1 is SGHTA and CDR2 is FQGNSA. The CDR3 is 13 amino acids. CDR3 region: CASSLDRGFEAFF. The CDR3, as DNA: TGTGCCAGCAGCTTAGATCGGGGATTTGAAGCTTTCTTT. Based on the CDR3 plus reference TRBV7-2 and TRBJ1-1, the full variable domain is GAGVSQSPSNKVTEKGKDVELRCDPISGHTALYWYRQSLGQGLEFLIYFQGNSAPDKSGLPSDRFSAERTGGSVSTLTIQRTQQEDSAVYLCASSLDRGFEAFFGQGTRLTVV.

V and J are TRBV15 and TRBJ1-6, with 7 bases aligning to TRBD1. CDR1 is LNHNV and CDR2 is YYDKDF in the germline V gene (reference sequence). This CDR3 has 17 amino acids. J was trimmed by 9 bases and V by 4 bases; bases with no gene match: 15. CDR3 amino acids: CATSTYRGFPGGSPLHF. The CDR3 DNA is TGTGCCACCAGCACCTACAGGGGCTTTCCAGGGGGTTCACCCCTCCACTTT.

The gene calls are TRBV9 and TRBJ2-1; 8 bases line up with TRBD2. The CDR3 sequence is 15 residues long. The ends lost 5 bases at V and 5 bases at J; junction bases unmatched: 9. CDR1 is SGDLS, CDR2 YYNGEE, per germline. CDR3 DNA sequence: TGTGCCAGCAGGGAACCGGGACTAGATAACAATGAGCAGTTCTTC. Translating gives CASREPGLDNNEQFF.

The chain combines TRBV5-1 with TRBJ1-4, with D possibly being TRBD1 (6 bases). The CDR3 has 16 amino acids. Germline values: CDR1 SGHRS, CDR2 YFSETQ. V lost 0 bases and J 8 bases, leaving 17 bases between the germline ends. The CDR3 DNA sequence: TGCGCCAGCAGCTTGGGGAACTACAGGGTTAAGGAAAAACTGTTTTTT. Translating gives CASSLGNYRVKEKLFF.

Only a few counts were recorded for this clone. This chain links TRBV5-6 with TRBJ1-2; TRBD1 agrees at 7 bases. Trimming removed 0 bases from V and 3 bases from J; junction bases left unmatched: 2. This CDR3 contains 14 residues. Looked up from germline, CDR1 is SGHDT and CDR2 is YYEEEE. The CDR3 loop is CASSLGQGYYGYTF. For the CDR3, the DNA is TGTGCCAGCAGCTTGGGACAGGGCTACTATGGCTACACCTTC.

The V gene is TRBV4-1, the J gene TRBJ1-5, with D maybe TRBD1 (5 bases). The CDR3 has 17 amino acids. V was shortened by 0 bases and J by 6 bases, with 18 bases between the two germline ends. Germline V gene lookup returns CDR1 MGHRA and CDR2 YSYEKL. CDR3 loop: CASSQDSTTGRAQPQHF. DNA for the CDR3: TGCGCCAGCAGCCAAGATTCCACCACAGGTCGGGCTCAGCCCCAGCATTTT.